The clone carrying this T cell receptor beta chain turned up a few times. What it binds is not known. The CDR3 covers 14 residues. Trimming shortened V by 4 bases and J by 3 bases, and 11 bases separated the two germline ends. Germline loops: CDR1 SGDLS, CDR2 YYNGEE. This entry belongs to a study of beta chain features in type 1 diabetes. Study information: There was similarity between patients and healthy donors in age, gender and cell yields. Study findings and constraints: Type 1 diabetes patients had moderately but significantly shorter TCRB CDR3s in all four CD4+ subsets.

All of the isolated RNA was reverse transcribed, so expressed TCRB transcripts were sequenced. TCRdb keeps only in-frame clones here, not all; method: immunoSEQ multiplex PCR. The data contain a few hundred thousand clones, 9.6% of them seen just once; the ten biggest clones take up around 0.66%. Naive, central memory, regulatory and stem cell-like memory cells within the CD4+ compartment were sorted using CD45RO/CCR7/CD25/CD127/CD95/CD27. The sequenced material came from central memory CD4+ T cells from blood. The chain recombines TRBV9 with TRBJ1-3; D gene uncertain. The source of this sequence is a man between 25 and 39 years old with type 1 diabetes. The CDR3 loop reads CASSQSGSGNTIYF. Written as DNA, the CDR3 is TGTGCCAGCAGCCAAAGCGGCAGTGGAAACACCATATATTTT.